This entry lists 12 T cell receptor beta chains sequenced from one sample in a study of regulatory T cells in long-lasting Graves disease. Time point: newly diagnosed GD, antithyroid drugs for less than 3 months. The TCR library used RNA extracted from PBMCs. Arm-PCR of CDR3 regions and iRepertoire HTBI primers were the basis on which TCR beta libraries were built. From the multiplex PCR reads, TCRdb called clonotypes with MiXCR, one entry per CDR3 protein. The sample lists 450,000 to 500,000 distinct CDR3 sequences, 15% to 20% occurring once. The same sample was also studied in work on T cells in Graves' hyperthyroidism and ophthalmopathy.

The sequences come from peripheral blood mononuclear cells (PBMCs), collected at new diagnosis, from a patient treated with antithyroid drugs. The receptors here all came from a man aged 40-50 years with Graves disease.

This clonotype was detected only a few times. This chain joins TRBV7-2 and TRBJ2-2; 7 nucleotides match TRBD2. Germline-derived CDR1 and CDR2 are SGHTA and FQGNSA. V trimming: 5 bases; J trimming: 5 bases; junction bases outside the gene matches: 8. CDR3 size: 15 residues. CDR3 loop: CASSLEGLPTGELFF. CDR3 in DNA: TGTGCCAGCAGCCTGGAGGGACTACCAACCGGGGAGCTGTTTTTT.

Concerning this clonotype: A clone one base away is much larger, so this may be a read error. This chain connects TRBV28 to TRBJ1-5; D gene uncertain. Germline CDR1 is MDHEN and CDR2 is SYDVKM. V was shortened by 3 bases and J by 8 bases, with 11 bases between the two germline ends. The CDR3 runs 13 residues. In nucleotides, the CDR3 is TGTGCCAGCAGTTTTCCCACCTATAAGCCCCAGCATTTT. This encodes CASSFPTYKPQHF. The whole variable domain, filled in from reference TRBV28 and TRBJ1-5, reads DVKVTQSSRYLVKRTGEKVFLECVQDMDHENMFWYRQDPGLGLRLIYFSYDVKMKEKGDIPEGYSVSREKKERFSLILESASTNQTSMYLCASSFPTYKPQHFGDGTRLSIL.

The V and J genes are TRBV20-1 and TRBJ2-5; 7 bases are a match to TRBD2. Germline V gene data show CDR1 as DFQATT and CDR2 as SNEGSKA (reference sequence). Germline trimming cut 3 bases from V and 5 bases from J; bases unmatched to any gene: 9. This CDR3 spans 14 amino acids. For the CDR3, the DNA is TGCAGTGCTAGGGGGGGGACCCGAGGGGAGACCCAGTACTTC. This translates into CSARGGTRGETQYF.

The V call is TRBV7-8, the J call TRBJ2-1, with a weak D call TRBD2 (6 bases). The V and J ends lost 6 bases and 4 bases respectively, with 16 bases between them. The CDR3 consists of 15 residues. The germline gives CDR1 SGHVS, CDR2 FQNEAQ. CDR3: CASRPGRGIYNEQFF. The DNA of the CDR3 is TGTGCCAGCAGGCCGGGACGGGGGATATACAATGAGCAGTTCTTC. Complete variable domain (other parts from reference TRBV7-8 and TRBJ2-1): GAGVSQSPRYKVAKRGQDVALRCDPISGHVSLFWYQQALGQGPEFLTYFQNEAQLDKSGLPSDRFFAERPEGSVSTLKIQRTQQEDSAVYLCASRPGRGIYNEQFFGPGTRLTVL.

The chain couples TRBV7-9 to TRBJ1-1; no definite D call. Trimming left V 4 bases short and J 7 bases short, with 10 bases between. The CDR3 loop spans 12 amino acids. Germline V gives CDR1 SEHNR, CDR2 FQNEAQ (reference sequence). CDR3 DNA: TGTGCCAGCAGCTCCTCTGTGGGTGAAGCTTTCTTT. It codes for CASSSSVGEAFF. Combining the CDR3 with reference TRBV7-9 and TRBJ1-1 gives the whole variable domain DTGVSQNPRHKITKRGQNVTFRCDPISEHNRLYWYRQTLGQGPEFLTYFQNEAQLEKSRLLSDRFSAERPKGSFSTLEIQRTEQGDSAMYLCASSSSVGEAFFGQGTRLTVV.

This clonotype was counted ten times or more. The V and J genes are TRBV5-8 and TRBJ2-2; tentative D call: TRBD2 (5 bases). Per germline, CDR1 SGHTS and CDR2 YDEGEE. The CDR3 length is 15 residues. Trimming left V 4 bases short and J 4 bases short, with 14 bases between. The CDR3 is CASSLGLAPTGELFF. The CDR3 DNA is TGTGCCAGCAGCCTAGGGTTAGCGCCCACCGGGGAGCTGTTTTTT.

The V and J genes are TRBV3-1 and TRBJ2-2; TRBD1 aligns across 9 bases. The CDR3 covers 16 residues. The trim removed 1 base at V and 7 bases at J, leaving 7 bases unmatched. Germline CDR1 LGHDT, CDR2 YNNKEL (reference sequence). DNA for the CDR3: TGTGCCAGCAGCCAAGTACCCGGGACAGGGATCGGGGAGCTGTTTTTT. This codes for CASSQVPGTGIGELFF. Drawing the rest from reference TRBV3-1 and TRBJ2-2, the complete variable domain is DTAVSQTPKYLVTQMGNDKSIKCEQNLGHDTMYWYKQDSKKFLKIMFSYNNKELIINETVPNRFSPKSPDKAHLNLHINSLELGDSAVYFCASSQVPGTGIGELFFGEGSRLTVL.

This clonotype was recorded at least ten times. The V and J genes are TRBV6-2 or TRBV6-3 and TRBJ2-1, with 7 bases matching TRBD2. Per germline, CDR1 MNHEY and CDR2 SVGEGT. The CDR3 runs 14 residues. With V trimmed by 6 bases and J by 3 bases, 5 bases remained unmatched. The DNA of the CDR3 is TGTGCCAGCAGCGAACGGGGGGTCTACAATGAGCAGTTCTTC. The encoded protein is CASSERGVYNEQFF.

In its sample, this clonotype was seen many times. V and J are TRBV11-2 and TRBJ2-7; D ambiguous. CDR3 length: 13 residues. V lost 4 bases to trimming and J lost 1 base, with 8 bases between them. Looked up from germline, CDR1 is SGHAT and CDR2 is FQNNGV. The CDR3, as DNA: TGTGCCAGCAGCTCGAAGCTTTCCTACGAGCAGTACTTC. This encodes CASSSKLSYEQYF.

The chain couples TRBV2 to TRBJ2-6; possible D gene TRBD1, 6 bases. The CDR3 is 17 amino acids. Germline values: CDR1 SNHLY, CDR2 FYNNEI. Trimming shortened V by 2 bases and J by 1 base, and 12 bases separated the two germline ends. The chain's CDR3 is CASSEWTDLSGANVLTF. CDR3 sequence (DNA): TGTGCCAGCAGTGAATGGACAGACCTTTCTGGGGCCAACGTCCTGACTTTC.

With respect to this clonotype: Compared with germline, one end of the junction differs, possibly owing to a read error. V usage is TRBV2 and J usage is TRBJ1-5; TRBD1 agrees at 7 bases. In germline, CDR1 is SNHLY, CDR2 FYNNEI. This CDR3 spans 15 amino acids. The CDR3 spells CASKGTAYSNQPQRF. In DNA form, the CDR3 reads TGTGCCAGCAAGGGGACAGCGTATAGCAATCAGCCCCAGCGTTTT.

This clonotype was detected ten times or more. V is TRBV12-5 and J is TRBJ2-1, with no clear D. Germline lookup yields CDR1 LGHNT and CDR2 FRNRAP. V lost 0 bases to trimming and J lost 8 bases, with 8 bases between them. The CDR3 has 13 amino acids. CDR3 sequence: CASGLVLRDEQFF. The CDR3 nucleotides are TGTGCTAGTGGTTTGGTACTACGGGATGAGCAGTTCTTC.